This T cell receptor (beta chain) was recovered during a study of CD8+CD57+ T cells in acquired aplastic anemia. For the study at large: An average of roughly 3.2 ug of DNA was obtained from sorted CD4+ and CD8+ cells. Points from the study as a whole: No significant difference in CD8+ Simpson's diversity was found between patients and controls. The study identified under 30 CD8+ CDR3 sequences shared by patients and controls.

A word on this clonotype: Antigen specificity is unknown. Because it lacks the conserved phenylalanine or tryptophan at the end, this CDR3 is likely a read error.

CDR3 length: 18 amino acids. Trimming removed 3 bases from V and 1 base from J; junction bases left unmatched: 7. The V gene's germline CDR1 is SGHRS and CDR2 YFSETQ. Investigators profiled TCR beta VDJ and CDR3 from genomic DNA template. TCRdb passed the reads through MiXCR, listing each CDR3 protein once. The table records more than 250,000 distinct CDR3 sequences, roughly 50% of them present only once. This rearrangement joins TRBV5-1 to TRBJ2-2; 12 bases agree with TRBD2. The receptor comes from a human donor with severe aplastic anemia or a healthy control (not recorded which). Sequenced material: sorted CD4+, CD8+, or CD8+CD57+ T cells (not recorded which) from PBMCs. For the CDR3, the DNA is TGCGCCAGCAGCTACCGACGGACTAGCGGGGAGAACACCGGGGAGCTGTTTTGT. Its protein is CASSYRRTSGENTGELFC.